This note documents a single T cell receptor (beta chain) sequence. The antigen this receptor binds is unknown. Base qualities are not provided; no much larger clone lies one nucleotide away. One collaborating source in Seattle enrolled patients during active infection and followed them longitudinally through the course of disease. Whole blood was collected in K2EDTA tubes by collaborating institutions according to the institutions' own protocols. For TCRbeta analysis, collaborator samples were shipped as frozen whole blood, as isolated PBMCs, or as DNA extracted from either sample type. The immunoSEQ Assay, a bias-controlled multiplex PCR, was used to amplify TCRbeta CDR3 regions from genomic DNA. In the paper's pipeline: The number of nucleated cells in each sample was estimated from the amplification of reference gene primers within the assay. Sequence reads were collapsed and filtered to measure the absolute abundance of every unique TCRbeta CDR3 rearrangement. For each sample, productive Simpson clonality was calculated by taking the square root of Simpson's diversity index across productive rearrangements. The source is immuneACCESS, and TCRdb retained only in-frame sequences with V and J called. Part of the clones is not carried over; for the studies checked, unresolved V genes explain less than half of this, and the remainder is unexplained. V and J calls and clone size are copied from that table; D and trimming were computed from the DNA. The sample profile shows 180,000 or so clones; around four fifths of them were found once. The ten biggest clones cover around 15% of the sample.

The record originates from a study of blood T cell repertoires in COVID-19 (dated by TCRdb to the early 2020s). Notes on the research overall: Samples from collaborators originated in the United States, Italy and Spain and spanned both the acute and convalescent phases of COVID-19. The prospective study material was composed of cDNA or gDNA derived from T cells, B-cell-depleted T cells, or PBMCs. Deeply sampled blood TCRbeta repertoires from subjects exposed to, actively infected with, or recovered from COVID-19 were included in the dataset. A freely available public database, intended as a resource for researchers studying the immune response to SARS-CoV-2, is where the repertoires were released. Samples were obtained from the ongoing ImmuneRACE study (first 160 participants) and from 1,254 subjects provided by 6 global collaborators. Nearly every sample came with metadata listing a de-identified subject ID, COVID-19 status, age in years and sex. Where available, HLA class I and class II types were obtained from metadata supplied by the sample provider rather than from assay-based typing. Broad study findings and their caveats: The amount of clinical and demographic metadata varied by source and participant and was provided uncurated.

The germline V and J ends show losses of 4 bases and 2 bases respectively, and no gene match explains 5 bases of the junction. Including cysteine and phenylalanine, the CDR3 has 16 amino acids. The retained sequence is limited to the CDR3, 48 bases, with the frame set at the first base. Reading the germline V gene gives CDR1 MDHEN and CDR2 SYDVKM. The source is a woman in her 70s with COVID-19, enrolled during active disease. This sequence uses TRBV28 and TRBJ1-3; 10 central nucleotides agree with TRBD1. Material for sequencing was peripheral blood. The CDR3 loop reads CASSSPGTGAGNTIYF. The DNA reads TGTGCCAGCAGTTCACCTGGGACAGGGGCTGGAAACACCATATATTTT.